The rows below give T cell receptor beta chains drawn from one sample of a study of T cell repertoires in cytomegalovirus infection. MiXCR, applied by TCRdb to the reads, yields one record per CDR3 protein. This table holds tens of thousands of distinct CDR3 sequences, about 20% found once. For these receptors, no antigen is known. The source material was CD8+ T cells from cultured PBMCs, sampled from culture after CMV antigen stimulation. These TCRs come from a human donor in good health (CMV status not recorded). Some clones in this sample may be carry-over from other donors' samples. CDR3s leave out the opening cysteine and the closing phenylalanine or tryptophan. D genes are given only for firm matches.

J gene,D gene,V gene,CDR3 protein
TRBJ2-1,TRBD2,TRBV28,ASRPLAGESYNEQF
TRBJ2-5,-,TRBV11-1,ASSSPGAQETQY
TRBJ2-5,-,TRBV29-1,SVGGGKTQY
TRBJ1-1,TRBD1,TRBV10-2,ASSGGGQAEAF
TRBJ2-5,-,TRBV11-3,AYVLGPQETQY
TRBJ1-4,-,TRBV20-1,SAESRFRATNEKLF
TRBJ2-7,-,TRBV2,ASSDPGLPEEQY
TRBJ2-3,-,TRBV27,ASSLSRGNLDTQY
TRBJ1-5,-,TRBV7-2,ASSLARRYGQPQH
TRBJ2-1,-,TRBV7-2,ASSLLRSGPREQF
TRBJ2-1,TRBD1,TRBV7-6,ASSFPAVGQGYSEQF
TRBJ2-2,-,TRBV24-1,ATSDLQEDTGELF
TRBJ2-5,-,TRBV7-9,ASSSTSGAQETQY
TRBJ1-1,-,TRBV5-1,ASWSGPSEAF
TRBJ1-1,-,TRBV7-2,ASSLEPRPRGTEAF
TRBJ2-7,TRBD1,TRBV11-2,ASSLVSGQGREQY
TRBJ1-5,-,TRBV7-2,ASTLGSQPQH
TRBJ2-3,-,TRBV7-2,ASSLMGTDTQY
TRBJ2-1,TRBD2,TRBV6-2/TRBV6-3,ASSRTSGGVVYNEQF
TRBJ2-4,-,TRBV12-3/TRBV12-4,ASSSSLRRRIQY
TRBJ2-1,-,TRBV28,ASSLLLVGNEQF
TRBJ1-1,-,TRBV29-1,SVDFRNTEAF